This passage covers 30 T cell receptor beta chains from one sample sequenced in a study of T cells in Graves' hyperthyroidism and ophthalmopathy (dated by TCRdb to the late 2010s). Library generation was performed with multiplex PCR. Sequencing instrument: Illumina HiSeq 2000. The TCR beta CDR3 regions were amplified from the RNA transcripts. For the first round of RT-PCR on the TCR CDR3, the HTBI primer set was used together with the Qiagen OneStep RT-PCR kit. TCRdb ran its own pipeline on the public reads, namely fastp trimming at Q25 and MiXCR clone calling, and kept in-frame beta chains. Rows merge per CDR3 protein into single entries with the most common DNA and genes. The sample table lists about 160,000 distinct CDR3 sequences, around 8.9% of them with a count of one. The top ten clonotypes cover roughly a fifth of the sample. Sequenced material: blood. These receptors originate from a woman under 30 with Graves' hyperthyroidism that later progressed to Graves' ophthalmopathy.

There are many counts of this clonotype. The rearrangement links TRBV27 to TRBJ2-3; no clear D. CDR1 and CDR2 (germline): MNHEY, SMNVEV (reference sequence). The CDR3 loop spans 13 amino acids. V lost 6 bases and J 4 bases, leaving 11 bases between the germline ends. CDR3 in amino acids: CASRGLLADTQYF. The CDR3 bases are TGTGCCAGCAGGGGCCTTCTCGCAGATACGCAGTATTTT.

This clonotype came up a few times. The CDR3 region is CASSDSNPGTSGYNEQFF. CDR3 DNA: TGTGCCAGCAGTGACAGCAACCCCGGGACTAGCGGTTACAATGAGCAGTTCTTC. The chain combines TRBV12-3 or TRBV12-4 with TRBJ2-1; TRBD2 matches at 11 bases. J lost 4 bases, V lost 5 bases, and 13 bases had no gene match. This CDR3 spans 18 amino acids.

Ten or more counts support this clonotype. The chain links TRBV6-1 to TRBJ1-2; 11 bases agree with TRBD1. There are 15 residues in the CDR3. Germline V CDR1 and CDR2: MNHNS, SASEGT. The V segment lost 5 bases and the J segment 1 base; nucleotides outside the gene matches: 3. CDR3 in amino acids: CASSRGTGGNYGYTF. For the CDR3, the DNA is TGTGCCAGCAGTCGTGGGACAGGGGGTAACTATGGCTACACCTTC.

In regard to this clonotype: A read error is possible here, since a much larger clone lies one base away. The genes are TRBV30 and TRBJ2-3, with D unresolved. The CDR3 is made up of 16 amino acids. V shed 0 bases and J shed 1 base, with 14 bases lying between them. Per the germline V gene, CDR1 is GTSNPN and CDR2 is SVGIG (reference sequence). The CDR3, as DNA: TGTGCCTGGAGTGTAGGCCCCAGAGGAGGCACAGATACGCAGTATTTT. The encoded protein is CAWSVGPRGGTDTQYF.

This chain uses TRBV5-1 with TRBJ2-1; tentatively, D is TRBD1 (5 bases). This CDR3 spans 17 amino acids. Germline V lookup: CDR1 SGHRS, CDR2 YFSETQ. Trimming stripped 3 bases from V and 1 base from J, with 17 bases between. CDR3 region: CASSYCKGCVSYNEQFF. CDR3 nucleotide sequence: TGCGCCAGCAGCTACTGTAAGGGGTGTGTATCCTACAATGAGCAGTTCTTC. The whole variable domain, filled in from reference TRBV5-1 and TRBJ2-1, reads KAGVTQTPRYLIKTRGQQVTLSCSPISGHRSVSWYQQTPGQGLQFLFEYFSETQRNKGNFPGRFSGRQFSNSRSEMNVSTLELGDSALYLCASSYCKGCVSYNEQFFGPGTRLTVL.

This clonotype was found a few times. V and J are TRBV9 and TRBJ2-2; D remains ambiguous. CDR1 and CDR2 from the germline V gene are SGDLS and YYNGEE. The CDR3 spans 15 residues. V lost 0 bases, J lost 1 base, and 7 bases lay in between. Written as DNA, the CDR3 is TGTGCCAGCAGCGTAGACGGCGTGAACACCGGGGAGCTGTTTTTT. Translating gives CASSVDGVNTGELFF.

With regard to this clonotype: It may be a read error: a sequence one base away is much more abundant. The gene calls are TRBV14 and TRBJ2-3; TRBD2 matches 10 bases. The CDR3 is 14 residues long. The V and J ends lost 8 bases and 10 bases, in that order; junction bases with no gene match: 12. Germline CDR1 and CDR2: SGHDN and FVKESK. CDR3 sequence reads: CASGVAGGLSAQYF. For the CDR3, the DNA is TGTGCCAGCGGAGTAGCGGGAGGTTTGAGTGCGCAGTATTTT.

V and J are TRBV28 and TRBJ2-3; D is undetermined. From germline, CDR1 is MDHEN and CDR2 SYDVKM. This CDR3 comprises 14 residues. V lost 5 bases to trimming and J lost 5 bases, with 14 bases between them. In DNA form, the CDR3 reads TGTGCCAGCAGTCCGGACCGGCGCCTAGATACGCAGTATTTT. Its translation is CASSPDRRLDTQYF.

This clonotype was seen ten or more times. V and J are TRBV7-8 and TRBJ1-5, with D tentatively TRBD1 (5 bases). The CDR3 totals 15 residues. V gave up 5 bases and J gave up 9 bases, with 20 bases separating them. Germline assignment: CDR1 SGHVS and CDR2 FQNEAQ. The CDR3 DNA reads as TGTGCCAGCAGCCCCCTGAAGCAGGGTCTTCGGCCCCAGCATTTT. It encodes CASSPLKQGLRPQHF.

This clonotype was observed at least ten times. The chain carries TRBV27 and TRBJ1-5, with 7 bases identical to TRBD1. J was trimmed by 7 bases and V by 2 bases; bases with no gene match: 8. Per the germline V gene, CDR1 is MNHEY and CDR2 is SMNVEV (reference sequence). This CDR3 region has 15 residues. CDR3 region: CASSLAGTVMQPQHF. The CDR3 nucleotides read TGTGCCAGCAGTTTAGCAGGGACAGTCATGCAGCCCCAGCATTTT.

As for this clonotype: Compared with germline, one end of the junction differs, possibly owing to a read error. The chain uses TRBV4-1 and TRBJ2-5; TRBD2 aligns across 10 bases. The length of the CDR3 is 14 residues. Germline lookup yields CDR1 MGHRA and CDR2 YSYEKL. CDR3 sequence (DNA): TGCACCAGCAGCCAAACGACTAGCGGGGAGACCCAGTACTTC. Encoded protein: CTSSQTTSGETQYF.

This clonotype has at least ten counts. V and J are TRBV6-1 and TRBJ1-5; D might be TRBD1 (5 bases). Germline assignment: CDR1 MNHNS and CDR2 SASEGT. Trimming removed 5 bases from V and 1 base from J, with 15 bases in between. The CDR3 is 16 residues long. The CDR3 protein is CASSNKGTGSNQPQHF. The CDR3 region has the DNA TGTGCCAGCAGTAACAAGGGGACGGGGAGCAATCAGCCCCAGCATTTT.

This clonotype appeared many times. CDR3 sequence reads: CASRDAPAGELFF. CDR3 DNA sequence: TGTGCCAGCAGGGACGCACCGGCTGGGGAGCTGTTTTTT. The chain is built from TRBV13 and TRBJ2-2; D is uncertain. Per germline, CDR1 PRHDT and CDR2 FYEKMQ (reference sequence). V was trimmed by 6 bases and J by 8 bases, leaving 13 bases between them. The CDR3 runs 13 residues.

This clonotype was recorded at least ten times. V is TRBV6-1 and J is TRBJ2-7; the match to TRBD1 covers 9 bases. Germline lookup yields CDR1 MNHNS and CDR2 SASEGT. CDR3 length equals 16 residues. Trimming at V came to 3 bases and at J to 5 bases, leaving 11 bases not matched to a gene. The CDR3 DNA sequence: TGTGCCAGCAGTGAGACGCCGGGACAGGGTAGACACGAGCAGTACTTC. Translated, it gives CASSETPGQGRHEQYF.

This clonotype was picked up many times. V gene TRBV6-1 combines with J gene TRBJ1-5, with D unclear. This CDR3 has 16 residues. V lost 5 bases to trimming and J lost 2 bases, with 16 bases between them. The germline V gene has CDR1 MNHNS and CDR2 SASEGT. CDR3 sequence reads: CASSPEGGRGNQPQHF. The CDR3 DNA reads TGTGCCAGCAGTCCTGAGGGAGGGAGGGGCAATCAGCCCCAGCATTTT.

At least ten counts were recorded for this clonotype. CDR3 loop: CASSRVGLGTGELFF. In DNA, the CDR3 is TGTGCCAGCAGCAGGGTCGGTTTGGGCACCGGGGAGCTGTTTTTT. The chain has TRBV6-1 and TRBJ2-2; D is perhaps TRBD1 (5 bases). The CDR3 runs 15 residues. Trimming removed 6 bases from V and 4 bases from J, with 15 bases in between. Per the germline V gene, CDR1 is MNHNS and CDR2 is SASEGT.

This clonotype was picked up many times. The V call is TRBV20-1, the J call TRBJ1-5; D might be TRBD1 (6 bases). Trimming shortened V by 2 bases and J by 2 bases, and 16 bases separated the two germline ends. Germline V gene lookup returns CDR1 DFQATT and CDR2 SNEGSKA (reference sequence). This CDR3 spans 16 amino acids. CDR3 loop: CSARKGEGIGNQPQHF. In DNA form, the CDR3 reads TGCAGTGCTAGAAAGGGGGAAGGGATTGGCAATCAGCCCCAGCATTTT.

This clonotype has a count of ten or more. The V gene is TRBV2, the J gene TRBJ1-5; TRBD1 matches at 8 bases. Germline V CDR1 and CDR2: SNHLY, FYNNEI. The V gene end was trimmed by 6 bases and the J gene end by 6 bases; junction bases not matched to a gene: 7. The CDR3 length is 14 residues. Here the CDR3 DNA reads TGTGCCAGCAGACGGACAGGGCAAGGTCAGCCCCAGCATTTT. Protein: CASRRTGQGQPQHF. Full variable domain (rest looked up from reference TRBV2 and TRBJ1-5): EPEVTQTPSHQVTQMGQEVILRCVPISNHLYFYWYRQILGQKVEFLVSFYNNEISEKSEIFDDQFSVERPDGSNFTLKIRSTKLEDSAMYFCASRRTGQGQPQHFGDGTRLSIL.

This clonotype was seen ten or more times. The chain carries TRBV7-3 and TRBJ2-5; 9 bases align to TRBD2. The germline V gene has CDR1 SGHTA and CDR2 FQGTGA. The length of the CDR3 is 15 residues. J lost 1 base, V lost 4 bases, and 4 bases had no gene match. This CDR3 is CASSSGGGVQETQYF. In DNA form, the CDR3 reads TGTGCCAGCAGCTCTGGCGGGGGGGTCCAAGAGACCCAGTACTTC.

This clonotype has at least ten counts. At one of its ends the junction is not consistent with the germline gene, which may arise from a read error. This chain connects TRBV2 to TRBJ2-5; TRBD1 is a possible D gene (5 bases). Germline loops: CDR1 SNHLY, CDR2 FYNNEI. The CDR3 totals 14 residues. The CDR3 coding sequence is TGTGCCAGCAGTGAACTGGACACTCCGACGGCGTACGACTTC. Translated, it gives CASSELDTPTAYDF.

The table lists this clonotype with a few counts. The chain has TRBV20-1 and TRBJ2-1; the D gene is possibly TRBD2 (6 bases). The ends were cut back, 0 bases at V and 0 bases at J, with 12 bases in the middle. Germline CDR1 DFQATT, CDR2 SNEGSKA (reference sequence). This CDR3 is 16 amino acids long. The CDR3 reads CSARDPSGRSYNEQFF. CDR3 in DNA: TGCAGTGCTAGAGATCCGAGCGGGCGCTCCTACAATGAGCAGTTCTTC.

This clonotype has only one observation. This may stem from a read error, because a much larger clone lies one nucleotide away. The chain joins TRBV15 to TRBJ1-3; 7 bases are a match to TRBD1. The CDR3 has 13 amino acids. The J segment lost 5 bases and the V segment lost 7 bases, leaving 5 bases of the junction unmatched. Per germline, CDR1 LNHNV and CDR2 YYDKDF (reference sequence). CDR3 DNA sequence: TGTGCCACCAAGGGGGCAGGACGAAACACCATATATTTT. Amino acids: CATKGAGRNTIYF.

This clonotype has at least ten counts. This chain joins TRBV2 and TRBJ1-2; the D gene is possibly TRBD1 (6 bases). Germline CDR1 is SNHLY and CDR2 is FYNNEI. This CDR3 region has 16 residues. Deletions cut 6 bases from V and 2 bases from J, with 19 bases between. In nucleotides, the CDR3 is TGTGCCAGCAGCCTCAACAGGGTTCCGCAAAACTATGGCTACACCTTC. It codes for CASSLNRVPQNYGYTF.

This clonotype occurred many times. J is TRBJ1-5 and V is TRBV28; 7 positions match TRBD1. Germline V gene lookup returns CDR1 MDHEN and CDR2 SYDVKM. The CDR3 contains 14 residues. V lost 6 bases to trimming and J lost 3 bases; unmatched junction nucleotides: 5. The CDR3 coding sequence is TGTGCCAGCAGCGAGGGACAGCCCAATCAGCCCCAGCATTTT. Translated: CASSEGQPNQPQHF.

This clonotype appeared many times. DNA of the CDR3: TGTGCCAGCAGCGGGGGTGCCGGGGAGCTGTTTTTT. Encoded protein: CASSGGAGELFF. This sequence joins TRBV11-2 and TRBJ2-2, with D perhaps TRBD1 or TRBD2 (5 bases each). Per the germline V gene, CDR1 is SGHAT and CDR2 is FQNNGV. The V end lost 5 bases, the J end lost 6 bases, and 7 bases lay between the germline ends. This CDR3 has 12 amino acids.

This clonotype was counted many times. The chain recombines TRBV7-2 with TRBJ2-3; the D call may be TRBD1 or TRBD2 (5 bases each). The germline gives CDR1 SGHTA, CDR2 FQGNSA. This CDR3 is 17 amino acids long. V lost 6 bases and J 0 bases, leaving 19 bases between the germline ends. This CDR3 is CASSSSGTGASTDTQYF. For the CDR3, the DNA is TGTGCCAGCAGTTCGTCTGGGACGGGCGCTAGCACAGATACGCAGTATTTT.

The rearrangement joins TRBV11-2 to TRBJ2-7, with 10 bases identical to TRBD2. The J segment lost 1 base and the V segment lost 1 base, leaving 7 bases of the junction unmatched. Germline CDR1 is SGHAT and CDR2 is FQNNGV. This CDR3 comprises 17 residues. The CDR3 bases are TGTGCCAGCAGCTTAGCTGTACTAGCGGGGACGTCCTACGAGCAGTACTTC. Protein product: CASSLAVLAGTSYEQYF.

This clonotype was counted at least ten times. V gene TRBV28 combines with J gene TRBJ2-7; the D is unclear. V was shortened by 1 base and J by 4 bases, with 8 bases between the two germline ends. This CDR3 is 13 amino acids long. Germline CDR1 and CDR2: MDHEN and SYDVKM. CDR3 nucleotide sequence: TGTGCCAGCAGTTTATTTAGTAGTTACGAGCAGTACTTC. As protein: CASSLFSSYEQYF.

This clonotype was seen repeatedly, ten times or more. The chain employs TRBV11-3 and TRBJ2-1; D remains unclear. Germline lookup yields CDR1 SGHNT and CDR2 YENEEA. Trimming left V 9 bases short and J 1 base short, with 16 bases between. This CDR3 comprises 15 residues. CDR3 region: CASSARTGSYNEQFF. The CDR3 DNA reads TGTGCCAGTAGTGCCAGGACGGGTTCCTACAATGAGCAGTTCTTC.

This clonotype has a count of ten or more. The chain employs TRBV29-1 and TRBJ2-5; TRBD2 matches 7 bases. Germline V gives CDR1 SQVTM, CDR2 ANQGSEA. J gave up 1 base and V 8 bases, and 4 bases lay outside the gene matches. The CDR3 sequence is 12 residues long. The CDR3 nucleotides are TGCAGCAGCGGGGCCTCCCAAGAGACCCAGTACTTC. Translating it yields CSSGASQETQYF.